These 32 T cell receptor beta chains originate from one sample sequenced in a study of graft-versus-host responses after intestinal transplantation. Antigens of these TCRs are unknown. The protocol was immunoSEQ multiplex PCR, while the TCRdb copy is restricted to in-frame clones and leaves out a portion. The table records about 82,000 clones, 75% to 95% of them present only once. The sample here was unstimulated CD4+ T cells sorted from spleen or lymph node cells, taken before transplant. Receptors were obtained from a human donor who was the organ donor for an intestinal transplant.

The genes are TRBV11-3 and TRBJ2-5; possible D gene TRBD2, 5 bases. Germline V gene sequence: CDR1 SGHNT, CDR2 YENEEA. Trimming took off 2 bases at V and 1 base at J, with 20 bases between the two ends. The length of the CDR3 is 18 residues. The CDR3 nucleotides read TGTGCCAGCAGCTTAAGCTGGGGAAGGGAGCGGACCCAAGAGACCCAGTACTTC. It specifies CASSLSWGRERTQETQYF.

This rearrangement joins TRBV6-5 to TRBJ1-5, with TRBD1 matching over 8 bases. V lost 2 bases, J lost 7 bases, and 4 bases stayed unmatched. The germline CDR1 and CDR2 sequences are MNHEY and SVGAGI. CDR3 length: 14 amino acids. The CDR3 reads CASSYVQGDQPQHF. DNA of the CDR3: TGTGCCAGCAGTTACGTACAGGGGGACCAGCCCCAGCATTTT.

This chain connects TRBV19 to TRBJ1-1, with D possibly being TRBD1 (6 bases). This CDR3 is built from 16 residues. The V gene lost 0 bases and the J gene lost 5 bases, with 16 bases spanning the gap. Germline V CDR1 and CDR2: LNHDA, SQIVND (reference sequence). In DNA form, the CDR3 reads TGTGCCAGTAGTATAGATTGGCGGGGGCTTGGGACTGAAGCTTTCTTT. This codes for CASSIDWRGLGTEAFF.

This sequence joins TRBV28 and TRBJ2-7; weak D call: TRBD1 (5 bases). Germline CDR1 reads MDHEN; CDR2 reads SYDVKM. V was clipped by 7 bases and J by 4 bases, with 17 bases between them. The CDR3 length is 14 residues. CDR3 sequence reads: CASTLGTQGYEQYF. CDR3 nucleotide sequence: TGTGCCAGCACCTTAGGAACCCAGGGATACGAGCAGTACTTC.

The chain joins TRBV11-2 to TRBJ2-5, with 7 bases aligning to TRBD1. The CDR3 length is 15 residues. Germline CDR1 reads SGHAT; CDR2 reads FQNNGV. Trimming removed 1 base from V and 5 bases from J; junction bases left unmatched: 7. CDR3 nucleotide sequence: TGTGCCAGCAGCTTAGGTGGGACAGTCGCTGAGACCCAGTACTTC. The encoded protein is CASSLGGTVAETQYF.

The chain joins TRBV29-1 to TRBJ2-7; 8 positions agree with TRBD2. CDR1 and CDR2 from the germline V gene are SQVTM and ANQGSEA. This CDR3 is 14 amino acids long. V lost 6 bases and J lost 3; bases outside the gene matches: 10. Here the CDR3 DNA reads TGCAGCGTGGAACCTAGTGCGGGAGGCTACGAGCAGTACTTC. This gives the protein CSVEPSAGGYEQYF.

J is TRBJ2-3 and V is TRBV5-1, with a tentative D call TRBD1 (6 bases). Germline V gene sequence: CDR1 SGHRS, CDR2 YFSETQ. V lost 0 bases to trimming and J lost 1 base, with 6 bases between them. This CDR3 is 14 amino acids long. CDR3: CASSLDRGTDTQYF. In DNA, the CDR3 is TGCGCCAGCAGCTTGGACAGGGGCACAGATACGCAGTATTTT.

The chain joins TRBV7-6 to TRBJ2-1, with TRBD2 matching over 13 bases. V gave up 5 bases and J gave up 5 bases; unmatched junction bases: 9. CDR1 is SGHVS and CDR2 is FNYEAQ in the germline V gene. The CDR3 is 17 residues long. This chain's CDR3 is CASSPKLAGGLDNEQFF. CDR3 DNA sequence: TGTGCCAGCAGCCCAAAACTAGCGGGAGGGCTAGACAATGAGCAGTTCTTC.

This rearrangement joins TRBV28 to TRBJ2-7, with D maybe TRBD2 (5 bases). Germline lookup yields CDR1 MDHEN and CDR2 SYDVKM. The CDR3 is made up of 14 amino acids. The V and J ends lost 8 bases and 4 bases respectively, with 18 bases between them. CDR3 nucleotides: TGTGCCAGCTCTGTGGGAGAGGTATTGTACGAGCAGTACTTC. Translated, it gives CASSVGEVLYEQYF.

The V call is TRBV5-1, the J call TRBJ1-6, with TRBD1 identical over 7 bases. Germline CDR1 and CDR2: SGHRS and YFSETQ. The V gene end was trimmed by 3 bases and the J gene end by 10 bases; junction bases not matched to a gene: 25. The CDR3 spans 20 residues. CDR3 loop: CASSSTLGGQRLSGNSPLHF. The CDR3, as DNA: TGCGCCAGCAGCTCAACGTTGGGGGGACAGAGGTTGAGTGGCAACTCACCCCTCCACTTT.

The rearrangement uses TRBV19 and TRBJ2-5, with a tentative D call TRBD1 (5 bases). CDR1 and CDR2 from the germline V gene are LNHDA and SQIVND (reference sequence). Trimming took off 4 bases at V and 1 base at J, with 19 bases between the two ends. The CDR3 is 17 residues long. CDR3 loop: CASSNLGQPNFQETQYF. CDR3 coding DNA: TGTGCCAGTAGTAATTTGGGGCAGCCCAACTTCCAAGAGACCCAGTACTTC.

In DNA form, the CDR3 reads TGTGCCAGCAGCGTAGCCCCGACTAGCGGATCCTACGAGCAGTACTTC. It specifies CASSVAPTSGSYEQYF. The chain combines TRBV9 with TRBJ2-7, with 9 bases aligning to TRBD2. Trimming removed 0 bases from V and 1 base from J; junction bases left unmatched: 5. CDR3 length: 16 residues. The germline CDR1 and CDR2 sequences are SGDLS and YYNGEE.

The chain links TRBV5-1 to TRBJ2-7, with D maybe TRBD2 (5 bases). The germline V gene has CDR1 SGHRS and CDR2 YFSETQ. This CDR3 has 16 amino acids. Trimming left V 1 base short and J 3 bases short, with 17 bases between. The CDR3 loop is CASSLYGVRLGYEQYF. The DNA of the CDR3 is TGCGCCAGCAGCTTGTACGGGGTCCGGTTAGGCTACGAGCAGTACTTC.

The chain carries TRBV14 and TRBJ2-1; D may be TRBD2 (7 bases). V was shortened by 2 bases and J by 6 bases, with 20 bases between the two germline ends. The CDR3 covers 17 residues. CDR1 and CDR2 from the germline V gene are SGHDN and FVKESK. The CDR3 DNA sequence: TGTGCCAGCAGCCAATTACCTTGGGGGGGCCGAACCAATGAGCAGTTCTTC. Translation: CASSQLPWGGRTNEQFF.

The chain is built from TRBV19 and TRBJ2-3; D perhaps matches TRBD1 (5 bases). V was clipped by 4 bases and J by 3 bases, with 23 bases between them. Germline V CDR1 and CDR2: LNHDA, SQIVND (reference sequence). The CDR3 extends over 18 amino acids. The CDR3 protein is CASSTSRSGNLGTDTQYF. The CDR3 region has the DNA TGTGCCAGTAGTACGAGCCGTTCAGGGAATCTTGGGACAGATACGCAGTATTTT.

This sequence joins TRBV29-1 and TRBJ1-2, with 10 bases aligning to TRBD1. J lost 0 bases, V lost 4 bases, and 8 bases had no gene match. The CDR3 totals 16 residues. Germline V gene data show CDR1 as SQVTM and CDR2 as ANQGSEA. The CDR3: CSVVMGQGSANYGYTF. CDR3 nucleotide sequence: TGCAGCGTTGTTATGGGACAGGGGTCCGCTAACTATGGCTACACCTTC.

The chain couples TRBV19 to TRBJ1-6; tentative D call: TRBD1 (5 bases). There are 13 residues in the CDR3. Trimming took 3 bases from V and 10 from J, leaving 10 bases between them. Germline V gives CDR1 LNHDA, CDR2 SQIVND (reference sequence). CDR3: CASSIRGQSPLHF. The CDR3 nucleotides read TGTGCCAGTAGTATTAGGGGCCAATCACCCCTCCACTTT.

This clone was recorded only once. One end of the junction fails to match germline, which may point to a read error. Other DNA sequences from this sample encode an identical CDR3 as well. The V gene is TRBV11-3, the J gene TRBJ1-2; a weak D match, TRBD1 (5 bases). Per the germline V gene, CDR1 is SGHNT and CDR2 is YENEEA. This CDR3 comprises 13 residues. The CDR3 DNA reads as TGTGCCAGCAGCGGGGGGAATAACTATGGCTACACTTTC. It yields the protein CASSGGNNYGYTF.

This chain links TRBV10-3 with TRBJ2-7; 9 nucleotides align to TRBD2. CDR3 length: 13 residues. Germline-derived CDR1 and CDR2 are ENHRY and SYGVKD. V lost 7 bases and J lost 5; bases outside the gene matches: 6. CDR3: CAINKREEDEQYF. CDR3 DNA: TGTGCCATCAATAAGCGGGAGGAGGACGAGCAGTACTTC.

This chain links TRBV9 with TRBJ1-5; D unclear. V was shortened by 0 bases and J by 3 bases, with 10 bases between the two germline ends. The V gene's germline CDR1 is SGDLS and CDR2 YYNGEE. The CDR3 has 15 amino acids. The CDR3 DNA follows: TGTGCCAGCAGCGTAGATAGCCAGTTCAATCAGCCCCAGCATTTT. Protein product: CASSVDSQFNQPQHF.

The J gene is TRBJ2-1, the V gene TRBV18; 7 bases line up with TRBD2. Germline V gene data show CDR1 as KGHSH and CDR2 as LQKENI. The CDR3 contains 16 residues. The V gene end was trimmed by 1 base and the J gene end by 1 base; junction bases not matched to a gene: 4. The CDR3 sequence: CASSPLPRGSYNEQFF. DNA of the CDR3: TGTGCCAGCTCACCACTTCCGCGGGGGTCCTACAATGAGCAGTTCTTC.

CDR3 nucleotides: TGTGCCTGGAGTGCACCAGGGTACACCGGGGAGCTGTTTTTT. Translated, it gives CAWSAPGYTGELFF. V is TRBV30 and J is TRBJ2-2; tentatively, D is TRBD1 (5 bases). The ends were cut back, 1 base at V and 3 bases at J, with 9 bases in the middle. This CDR3 spans 14 amino acids. The germline gives CDR1 GTSNPN, CDR2 SVGIG (reference sequence).

For the CDR3, the DNA is TGCGCCAGCAGCTTGGCGAGCGTGGGGACCCAGTACTTC. Its protein is CASSLASVGTQYF. V usage is TRBV5-1 and J usage is TRBJ2-5, with D unresolved. The CDR3 is 13 amino acids. The germline V and J ends were trimmed by 0 bases and 7 bases, with 10 bases remaining between them. Germline-derived CDR1 and CDR2 are SGHRS and YFSETQ.

This chain connects TRBV10-3 to TRBJ2-3; TRBD2 is a possible D gene (6 bases). CDR3 length: 15 residues. Trimming removed 2 bases at V and 2 bases at J, with 11 bases between. The germline V gene encodes CDR1 ENHRY and CDR2 SYGVKD. CDR3 in amino acids: CAISEERALTDTQYF. Written as DNA, the CDR3 is TGTGCCATCAGTGAGGAGCGGGCACTCACAGATACGCAGTATTTT.

The chain couples TRBV11-3 to TRBJ1-1; D remains unclear. Deletions cut 0 bases from V and 8 bases from J, with 13 bases between. Germline V gene sequence: CDR1 SGHNT, CDR2 YENEEA. The CDR3 covers 14 residues. CDR3: CASSLDLRAREAFF. The CDR3 region has the DNA TGTGCCAGCAGCTTAGATCTGCGAGCCCGCGAAGCTTTCTTT.

CDR3: CASSDRQGLAEQFF. The CDR3 DNA sequence: TGTGCCAGCAGTGATCGGCAGGGATTGGCCGAGCAGTTCTTC. This chain uses TRBV6-1 with TRBJ2-1, with D possibly being TRBD1 (5 bases). V dropped 3 bases and J dropped 10 bases, with 16 bases sitting between them. Germline-derived CDR1 and CDR2 are MNHNS and SASEGT. The CDR3 loop spans 14 amino acids.

The chain combines TRBV2 with TRBJ1-3; D is undetermined. With 6 bases removed from V and 4 bases from J, the gap between germline ends came to 13 bases. The germline CDR1 and CDR2 sequences are SNHLY and FYNNEI. The CDR3 is 14 amino acids. The CDR3 DNA is TGTGCCAGCAGGGCCCAAAACACGGGAAACACCATATATTTT. Its protein product is CASRAQNTGNTIYF.

The V gene is TRBV12-2, the J gene TRBJ1-2; TRBD1, the D gene given by the table, was not confirmed from the DNA. TRBV12-2 is given as a pseudogene. The CDR3 runs to 17 residues. CDR3 amino acids: CASRLILSAETGNHYTF. The CDR3, as DNA: TGTGCAAGTCGCTTAATATTAAGTGCCGAGACAGGGAATCACTACACCTTC.

The chain is built from TRBV25-1 and TRBJ2-7; 9 bases line up with TRBD1. CDR3 length equals 16 residues. Germline V lookup: CDR1 MGHDK, CDR2 SYGVNS. J was trimmed by 1 base and V by 2 bases; bases with no gene match: 6. Here the CDR3 DNA reads TGTGCCAGCAGTGAAGAAGGGACAGGGAGTTCCTACGAGCAGTACTTC. Amino acid sequence: CASSEEGTGSSYEQYF.

J is TRBJ2-3 and V is TRBV18; D perhaps matches TRBD2 (5 bases). This CDR3 has 17 residues. V dropped 2 bases and J dropped 1 base, with 16 bases sitting between them. CDR1 and CDR2 (germline): KGHSH, LQKENI. CDR3 DNA: TGTGCCAGCTCACCAATATTCGGGGTTTCGGGCACAGATACGCAGTATTTT. This gives the protein CASSPIFGVSGTDTQYF.

CDR3 in amino acids: CASRRSDRVHGTGELFF. The CDR3 region has the DNA TGTGCCAGTAGGCGATCAGACAGGGTCCATGGCACCGGGGAGCTGTTTTTT. J is TRBJ2-2 and V is TRBV19; 7 positions agree with TRBD1. With 6 bases clipped from V and 4 bases from J, the junction kept 14 bases outside the gene matches. CDR1 is LNHDA, CDR2 SQIVND, per germline (reference sequence). The CDR3 sequence is 17 residues long.

The rearrangement uses TRBV20-1 and TRBJ2-1; no reliable D call. Germline CDR1 and CDR2: DFQATT and SNEGSKA (reference sequence). CDR3 length equals 11 residues. Trimming removed 3 bases from V and 9 bases from J, with 9 bases in between. The CDR3 is CSASIIGEQFF. In nucleotides, the CDR3 is TGCAGTGCTAGTATAATCGGTGAGCAGTTCTTC.